These T cell receptor beta chains were read from a single sample in a study of CD8 T cells in ankylosing spondylitis. MiXCR was run by TCRdb on the 5' RACE reads, yielding one entry per CDR3 protein. The sample contains under 250,000 distinct CDR3 sequences, 6% to 8.5% of which appear only once. The sample comprised blood, either unsorted or a sorted T cell fraction (not recorded which). The receptor source for this set is a male donor with ankylosing spondylitis. CDR3s include the opening cysteine and the closing phenylalanine or tryptophan. D genes are given only for firm matches. Clone size appears in some rows only: once, few, many, or a class for an expanded clone.

J	V	size	D	CDR3	DNA
TRBJ1-4	TRBV24-1	many	NA	CATSDLLGEKLFF	TGTGCCACCAGTGATTTGTTGGGTGAAAAACTGTTTTTT
TRBJ2-5	TRBV2	medium-sized	TRBD1	CASSYTGVRETQYF	TGTGCCAGTAGCTATACAGGGGTGAGAGAGACCCAGTACTTC
TRBJ2-7	TRBV7-2	few	NA	CASSVGQLRVDEQYF	TGTGCCAGCAGCGTCGGACAGCTACGGGTGGACGAGCAGTACTTC
TRBJ2-7	TRBV28	NA	TRBD1	CASRRDRGPSYEQYF	TGTGCCAGCAGGCGGGACAGGGGGCCTTCCTACGAGCAGTACTTC
TRBJ2-5	TRBV11-2	many	NA	CASSPQGETQYF	TGTGCCAGCAGCCCTCAGGGAGAGACCCAGTACTTC
TRBJ2-1	TRBV5-6	many	NA	CASSLDKRLVRFF	TGTGCCAGCAGCTTGGATAAAAGATTGGTCAGGTTCTTC
TRBJ1-5	TRBV21-1	few	NA	CASSKGGRRPQHF	TGTGCCAGCAGCAAAGGGGGGCGGAGACCCCAGCATTTT
TRBJ2-1	TRBV5-6	NA	NA	CASSPGAPYNEQFF	TGTGCCAGCAGCCCCGGAGCCCCCTACAATGAGCAGTTCTTC
TRBJ2-7	TRBV9	many	NA	CASSPAGSGYEQYF	TGTGCCAGCAGCCCAGCAGGGAGTGGATACGAGCAGTACTTC
TRBJ2-3	TRBV27	few	TRBD2	CASRPGLAGVGPDTQYF	TGTGCCAGCAGACCGGGACTAGCGGGAGTGGGCCCAGATACGCAGTATTTT
TRBJ2-7	TRBV24-1	many	TRBD1	CATSDPGQGYEQYF	TGTGCCACCAGTGACCCCGGACAGGGCTACGAGCAGTACTTC
TRBJ2-3	TRBV6-2/TRBV6-3	many	NA	CASSYSRETAQDTQYF	TGTGCCAGCAGTTACTCGAGGGAGACAGCTCAAGATACGCAGTATTTT
TRBJ2-3	TRBV5-1	many	TRBD2	CASSSSLAGGPDTQYF	TGCGCCAGCAGCTCCTCTCTAGCGGGAGGTCCAGATACGCAGTATTTT
TRBJ2-7	TRBV25-1	many	NA	CATLDNYEQYF	TGTGCCACCCTAGACAACTACGAGCAGTACTTC
TRBJ2-1	TRBV4-2	many	NA	CASSLRGVDEQFF	TGTGCCAGCAGCCTTAGGGGGGTTGATGAGCAGTTCTTC
TRBJ2-2	TRBV5-1	NA	NA	CASSVWFGTGELFF	TGCGCCAGCAGCGTATGGTTCGGCACCGGGGAGCTGTTTTTT
TRBJ2-1	TRBV10-3	many	NA	CAISVGTSNEQFF	TGTGCCATCAGTGTCGGGACTTCTAATGAGCAGTTCTTC
TRBJ2-1	TRBV29-1	many	NA	CSVYIWVPDDNEQFF	TGCAGCGTATATATTTGGGTCCCTGATGACAATGAGCAGTTCTTC
TRBJ1-5	TRBV6-2/TRBV6-3	NA	NA	CASSYWNSNQPQHF	TGTGCCAGCAGTTACTGGAATAGCAATCAGCCCCAGCATTTT
TRBJ2-3	TRBV7-4	NA	TRBD1	CARGGRVTDTQYF	TGTGCCAGAGGGGGCAGGGTCACAGATACGCAGTATTTT
TRBJ2-1	TRBV4-3	many	TRBD2	CASSQRTSGSSEQFF	TGCGCCAGCAGCCAACGGACTAGCGGGAGCAGTGAGCAGTTCTTC
TRBJ2-1	TRBV25-1	many	NA	CASSGRHEFF	TGTGCCAGCAGTGGCCGACACGAGTTCTTC
TRBJ1-1	TRBV13	NA	NA	CASSPGWNTEAFF	TGTGCCAGCAGCCCAGGATGGAACACTGAAGCTTTCTTT
TRBJ2-7	TRBV11-2	NA	NA	CASSLVSGLDEQYF	TGTGCCAGCAGCTTAGTGTCCGGGTTGGACGAGCAGTACTTC
TRBJ2-7	TRBV20-1	few	NA	CSAGDVPSRNYEQYF	TGCAGTGCGGGAGACGTCCCGTCGAGGAACTACGAGCAGTACTTC
TRBJ2-3	TRBV5-1	many	NA	CASSFLGGMNTDTQYF	TGCGCCAGCAGCTTTCTCGGGGGTATGAACACAGATACGCAGTATTTT
TRBJ2-1	TRBV5-1	few	TRBD2	CASSLETSGLLSSYNEQFF	TGCGCCAGCAGCTTGGAGACTAGCGGGCTTCTTAGCTCCTACAATGAGCAGTTCTTC
TRBJ2-1	TRBV7-9	many	TRBD2	CASSAASGRLNEQFF	TGTGCCAGCAGCGCCGCCAGCGGGAGGTTGAATGAGCAGTTCTTC
TRBJ2-3	TRBV2	NA	NA	CASSEGGGREADTQYF	TGTGCCAGCAGTGAAGGTGGGGGCCGAGAGGCAGATACGCAGTATTTT
TRBJ2-1	TRBV6-5	few	NA	CASSYRQGEQFF	TGTGCCAGCAGTTACAGGCAGGGTGAGCAGTTCTTC
TRBJ1-3	TRBV7-9	many	TRBD1	CASSPRDRPPSGNTIYF	TGTGCCAGCAGCCCGCGGGACAGACCACCCTCTGGAAACACCATATATTTT
TRBJ2-4	TRBV29-1	many	NA	CSVMSQGRNIQYF	TGCAGCGTAATGTCGCAGGGTAGAAACATTCAGTACTTC
TRBJ1-1	TRBV7-9	many	NA	CASSSYAGDTEAFF	TGTGCCAGCAGCTCCTATGCCGGGGACACTGAAGCTTTCTTT
TRBJ2-1	TRBV11-2	many	NA	CASSLVPAGEQFF	TGTGCCAGCAGCTTAGTACCCGCGGGTGAGCAGTTCTTC
TRBJ2-1	TRBV15	many	NA	CATSRARPGSNEQFF	TGTGCCACCAGCAGAGCACGCCCCGGGAGTAATGAGCAGTTCTTC
TRBJ2-5	TRBV11-3	NA	TRBD2	CASSPTLAGVRETQYF	TGTGCCAGCAGCCCCACCCTAGCGGGAGTGAGAGAGACCCAGTACTTC
TRBJ2-2	TRBV5-1	many	TRBD1	CASSLVPQGAAGELFF	TGCGCCAGCAGCTTGGTGCCACAGGGGGCCGCCGGGGAGCTGTTTTTT
TRBJ2-7	TRBV5-6	few	TRBD1	CASSLLFKGQGIPYEQYF	TGTGCCAGCAGCTTACTTTTTAAGGGACAGGGGATCCCCTACGAGCAGTACTTC
TRBJ2-2	TRBV7-9	few	NA	CASSRTENTGELFF	TGTGCCAGCAGTCGGACAGAGAACACCGGGGAGCTGTTTTTT
TRBJ1-2	TRBV7-9	many	NA	CASSLGQRNNYGYTF	TGTGCCAGCAGCTTAGGACAGAGGAATAACTATGGCTACACCTTC
TRBJ1-5	TRBV6-2/TRBV6-3	many	NA	CASRVGSRGYSNQPQHF	TGTGCCAGCCGGGTCGGGTCCCGGGGCTATAGCAATCAGCCCCAGCATTTT
TRBJ2-3	TRBV27	many	NA	CASSFNPLGTQYF	TGTGCCAGCAGTTTTAATCCACTGGGTACGCAGTATTTT